What follows are 10 T cell receptor beta chains derived from one specimen sequenced in a study of cytomegalovirus exposure and HLA in healthy donors. This table comes from immunoSEQ multiplex PCR, and its TCRdb copy is limited to in-frame clones, with some not included. The sample holds 150,000 to 200,000 clones, roughly 91% seen once. The sequencing sample was made of PBMCs. These receptors came from a woman in her late teens or twenties in good health and CMV-seropositive.

The rearrangement uses TRBV4-2 and TRBJ1-1; TRBD1 might be the D (5 bases). Trimming took off 2 bases at V and 1 base at J, with 11 bases between the two ends. The CDR3 contains 15 residues. The germline V gene has CDR1 LGHNA and CDR2 YNFKEQ. CDR3 protein: CASSQPGHANTEAFF. Here the CDR3 DNA reads TGTGCCAGCAGCCAACCCGGACACGCGAACACTGAAGCTTTCTTT.

The chain joins TRBV9 to TRBJ2-5; maybe TRBD1 (7 bases). The germline CDR1 and CDR2 sequences are SGDLS and YYNGEE. V was pared by 0 bases and J by 5 bases, with 20 bases between. This CDR3 is 17 amino acids long. The CDR3 sequence: CASSVGGRGGGGETQYF. CDR3 DNA: TGTGCCAGCAGCGTAGGAGGGCGTGGAGGGGGCGGGGAGACCCAGTACTTC.

V and J are TRBV5-1 and TRBJ1-2; 11 nucleotides line up with TRBD1. This CDR3 has 15 amino acids. The trim removed 0 bases at V and 6 bases at J, leaving 4 bases unmatched. Germline CDR1 is SGHRS and CDR2 is YFSETQ. The CDR3 protein is CASSLAGQGADGYTF. DNA of the CDR3: TGCGCCAGCAGCTTGGCTGGACAGGGGGCGGATGGCTACACCTTC.

The genes are TRBV7-9 and TRBJ2-7; 9 bases align to TRBD1. There are 12 residues in the CDR3. Germline-derived CDR1 and CDR2 are SEHNR and FQNEAQ (reference sequence). With V trimmed by 9 bases and J by 8 bases, 8 bases remained unmatched. CDR3 protein: CARPGQGPKQYF. Written as DNA, the CDR3 is TGTGCCAGGCCGGGACAGGGACCGAAGCAGTACTTC.

The rearrangement uses TRBV7-8 and TRBJ2-3; D is perhaps TRBD2 (7 bases). The length of the CDR3 is 15 residues. Trimming took 3 bases from V and 1 from J, leaving 11 bases between them. Germline CDR1 reads SGHVS; CDR2 reads FQNEAQ. The CDR3 region is CASSFLGGRTDTQYF. The DNA for the CDR3 is TGTGCCAGCAGCTTTTTGGGGGGGCGCACAGATACGCAGTATTTT.

This clone is a singleton in its sample. The V and J genes are TRBV12-5 and TRBJ2-3; D might be TRBD1 (6 bases). V shed 0 bases and J shed 7 bases, with 20 bases lying between them. The CDR3 covers 17 residues. Germline V CDR1 and CDR2: LGHNT, FRNRAP. The CDR3 DNA reads as TGTGCTAGTGGTTTGGTACCAGGGACACACCCCATGAATACGCAGTATTTT. Encoded protein: CASGLVPGTHPMNTQYF.

This chain connects TRBV11-3 to TRBJ2-7, with 14 positions matching TRBD2. The CDR3 has 17 amino acids. The germline V gene has CDR1 SGHNT and CDR2 YENEEA. The trim removed 4 bases at V and 4 bases at J, leaving 9 bases unmatched. The CDR3 nucleotides are TGTGCCAGCAGCTCTCATGTCGGGACTAGCGGGAGATACGAGCAGTACTTC. This encodes CASSSHVGTSGRYEQYF. The full variable domain, rest sourced from reference TRBV11-3 and TRBJ2-7, is EAGVVQSPRYKIIEKKQPVAFWCNPISGHNTLYWYLQNLGQGPELLIRYENEEAVDDSQLPKDRFSAERLKGVDSTLKIQPAELGDSAVYLCASSSHVGTSGRYEQYFGPGTRLTVT.

The rearrangement joins TRBV2 to TRBJ2-5, with D possibly being TRBD1 (7 bases). CDR1 is SNHLY, CDR2 FYNNEI, per germline. The germline V and J ends were trimmed by 5 bases and 1 base, with 11 bases remaining between them. The CDR3 is made up of 14 amino acids. CDR3 sequence: CASSTGDSQETQYF. The CDR3 bases are TGTGCCAGCAGTACGGGGGACAGCCAAGAGACCCAGTACTTC.

Notes on this clone: Other DNA sequences from this sample encode an identical CDR3 as well. The chain carries TRBV27 and TRBJ2-7; TRBD2 matches 10 bases. The germline V gene has CDR1 MNHEY and CDR2 SMNVEV (reference sequence). J lost 4 bases, V lost 5 bases, and 5 bases had no gene match. The CDR3 loop spans 14 amino acids. The DNA for the CDR3 is TGTGCCAGCAGTCCACGGACTAGCGGTTACGAGCAGTACTTC. This gives the protein CASSPRTSGYEQYF.

The gene calls are TRBV4-1 and TRBJ2-1; 10 positions agree with TRBD2. CDR3 length: 16 amino acids. Germline V CDR1 and CDR2: MGHRA, YSYEKL. V was clipped by 6 bases and J by 0 bases; unmatched bases: 5. DNA for the CDR3: TGCGCCAGCAGGCTATCTAGCGGGGGCTCCTACAATGAGCAGTTCTTC. It specifies CASRLSSGGSYNEQFF.